Below, 24 T cell receptor beta chains from the same sample are listed, as sequenced in a study of control samples from healthy donors and cancer patients. Assay used: immunoSEQ multiplex PCR; TCRdb lists only in-frame clones, some missing. The sample lists roughly 50,000 clones; 90% to 95% were seen once. The specimen was blood. Receptors originate from a man aged 25-40 years in good health.

This rearrangement joins TRBV3-1 (or the pseudogene TRBV3-2) to TRBJ1-2; no clear D. Germline V CDR1 and CDR2: LGHDT, YNNKEL (reference sequence). V lost 1 base and J 8 bases, leaving 14 bases between the germline ends. This CDR3 has 14 amino acids. CDR3 protein: CASSQVGQDEGYTF. CDR3 in DNA: TGTGCCAGCAGCCAAGTCGGGCAGGACGAGGGCTACACCTTC.

V and J are TRBV7-2 and TRBJ1-3, with D perhaps matching TRBD1 (5 bases). The CDR3 has 13 residues. V dropped 8 bases and J dropped 0 bases, with 8 bases sitting between them. In germline, CDR1 is SGHTA, CDR2 FQGNSA. CDR3 loop: CASLTVSGNTIYF. DNA for the CDR3: TGTGCCAGCCTGACAGTCTCTGGAAACACCATATATTTT.

The V gene is TRBV5-4, the J gene TRBJ1-6; 7 nucleotides match TRBD1. Looked up from germline, CDR1 is SGHNT and CDR2 is YYREEE (reference sequence). Losses at the gene ends were 4 bases for V and 10 bases for J; bases not matched to a gene: 14. The CDR3 loop spans 16 amino acids. The CDR3 DNA is TGTGCCAGCAGCGAACTCCACAGGGGATTAGGATCACCCCTCCACTTT. Protein: CASSELHRGLGSPLHF.

This chain joins TRBV30 and TRBJ1-3; the match to TRBD1 covers 8 bases. V gave up 2 bases and J gave up 3 bases; unmatched junction bases: 6. Germline CDR1 is GTSNPN and CDR2 is SVGIG (reference sequence). This CDR3 comprises 15 residues. The CDR3 loop is CAWSRDRRIGNTIYF. The CDR3 nucleotides are TGTGCCTGGAGTCGGGACAGGAGAATTGGAAACACCATATATTTT.

Here the CDR3 reads CASSPGLAGGPETQYF. In DNA, the CDR3 is TGTGCCAGCAGCCCCGGACTAGCGGGAGGGCCAGAGACCCAGTACTTC. The rearrangement joins TRBV4-2 to TRBJ2-5, with 15 bases aligning to TRBD2. CDR3 length equals 16 residues. Germline V gives CDR1 LGHNA, CDR2 YNFKEQ. V lost 4 bases, J lost 4 bases, and 4 bases stayed unmatched.

The V call is TRBV6-6, the J call TRBJ2-2, with 7 bases matching TRBD1. The CDR3 runs 18 residues. With V trimmed by 5 bases and J by 4 bases, 16 bases remained unmatched. Germline values: CDR1 MNHNY, CDR2 SVGAGI (reference sequence). CDR3 sequence reads: CASSHLLQNRGSTGELFF. DNA for the CDR3: TGTGCCAGCAGTCACCTTTTACAAAACAGGGGTTCCACCGGGGAGCTGTTTTTT.

A word on this clone: Other DNA sequences in this sample translate to the same CDR3. CDR3 in amino acids: CAWGKTTGDGSGNTIYF. The CDR3 bases are TGTGCCTGGGGGAAAACGACAGGGGACGGCTCTGGAAACACCATATATTTT. The genes are TRBV30 and TRBJ1-3; 8 bases are a match to TRBD1. The CDR3 totals 17 residues. Germline V lookup: CDR1 GTSNPN, CDR2 SVGIG (reference sequence). Germline trimming cut 5 bases from V and 0 bases from J; bases unmatched to any gene: 12.

Comments on this clone: One junction end does not reproduce the germline sequence, and a read error may be involved. The chain joins TRBV7-9 to TRBJ1-2, with D possibly TRBD1 on 5 matching bases. This CDR3 is built from 11 residues. Germline CDR1 SEHNR, CDR2 FQNEAQ (reference sequence). Written as DNA, the CDR3 is TGTGCCAGCAGCTTAGGGGGGACCATACCTTTC. Protein sequence: CASSLGGTIPF.

The chain uses TRBV5-1 and TRBJ2-1; D remains unclear. V lost 4 bases and J lost 4, with 9 bases in between. The CDR3 has 13 residues. Germline lookup yields CDR1 SGHRS and CDR2 YFSETQ. CDR3 nucleotide sequence: TGCGCCAGCAGCCCTAACAGTTACAATGAGCAGTTCTTC. This encodes CASSPNSYNEQFF.

This clone came up once. The chain employs TRBV9 and TRBJ2-1; D is perhaps TRBD1 (5 bases). The CDR3 extends over 11 amino acids. Germline V gives CDR1 SGDLS, CDR2 YYNGEE. V lost 4 bases and J lost 10, with 9 bases in between. CDR3 sequence reads: CASSFDREQFF. The CDR3 coding sequence is TGTGCCAGCAGCTTCGACAGAGAGCAGTTCTTC.

This rearrangement joins TRBV7-2 to TRBJ2-3; 15 nucleotides agree with TRBD2. The V segment lost 1 base and the J segment 7 bases; nucleotides outside the gene matches: 3. This CDR3 has 16 residues. From germline, CDR1 is SGHTA and CDR2 FQGNSA. This CDR3 reads CASSLGGLAGGNTQYF. The DNA for the CDR3 is TGTGCCAGCAGCTTAGGCGGACTAGCGGGGGGGAATACGCAGTATTTT.

J is TRBJ2-2 and V is TRBV2; the D gene is possibly TRBD2 (5 bases). Trimming shortened V by 4 bases and J by 1 base, and 7 bases separated the two germline ends. Germline values: CDR1 SNHLY, CDR2 FYNNEI. The CDR3 totals 14 residues. In DNA, the CDR3 is TGTGCCAGCAGTGCCGGGGTGAACACCGGGGAGCTGTTTTTT. It specifies CASSAGVNTGELFF. Full variable domain (missing parts from reference TRBV2 and TRBJ2-2): EPEVTQTPSHQVTQMGQEVILRCVPISNHLYFYWYRQILGQKVEFLVSFYNNEISEKSEIFDDQFSVERPDGSNFTLKIRSTKLEDSAMYFCASSAGVNTGELFFGEGSRLTVL.

The chain employs TRBV10-1 and TRBJ2-1, with D perhaps TRBD1 (6 bases). The CDR3 is made up of 16 amino acids. V was shortened by 5 bases and J by 7 bases, with 21 bases between the two germline ends. The germline CDR1 and CDR2 sequences are WNHNN and SYGVQD (reference sequence). The CDR3 loop is CASSNNDRTRRNEQFF. The CDR3 coding sequence is TGCGCCAGCAGTAATAATGACAGGACCCGACGAAATGAGCAGTTCTTC.

The V call is TRBV28, the J call TRBJ1-4; TRBD1 matches 10 bases. The germline CDR1 and CDR2 sequences are MDHEN and SYDVKM. The CDR3 length is 15 residues. Unmatched junction bases numbered 7, after V lost 5 bases and J lost 7 bases. In DNA, the CDR3 is TGTGCCAGCAGTCTCTACCGGGACAGGGGTGAAAAACTGTTTTTT. Its translation: CASSLYRDRGEKLFF. The full variable domain, with the rest looked up from reference TRBV28 and TRBJ1-4, is DVKVTQSSRYLVKRTGEKVFLECVQDMDHENMFWYRQDPGLGLRLIYFSYDVKMKEKGDIPEGYSVSREKKERFSLILESASTNQTSMYLCASSLYRDRGEKLFFGSGTQLSVL.

The J gene is TRBJ2-1, the V gene TRBV10-3; 10 bases align to TRBD2. Trimming took 5 bases from V and 0 from J; bases not matched to a gene: 4. The CDR3 has 16 residues. The germline V gene encodes CDR1 ENHRY and CDR2 SYGVKD. The CDR3 sequence: CAISSASGSSYNEQFF. The CDR3 region has the DNA TGTGCCATCAGTTCGGCTAGCGGGAGCTCCTACAATGAGCAGTTCTTC.

The rearrangement links TRBV5-1 to TRBJ2-5; the match to TRBD2 covers 8 bases. V lost 4 bases, J lost 4 bases, and 12 bases stayed unmatched. The length of the CDR3 is 16 residues. Germline CDR1 and CDR2: SGHRS and YFSETQ. CDR3 nucleotides: TGCGCCAGCAGCCCACGTGGTAGCGGGACTGGAGAGACCCAGTACTTC. Its translation is CASSPRGSGTGETQYF. Together with reference TRBV5-1 and TRBJ2-5, the CDR3 gives the full variable domain: KAGVTQTPRYLIKTRGQQVTLSCSPISGHRSVSWYQQTPGQGLQFLFEYFSETQRNKGNFPGRFSGRQFSNSRSEMNVSTLELGDSALYLCASSPRGSGTGETQYFGPGTRLLVL.

J is TRBJ2-7 and V is TRBV4-2, with 9 bases that match TRBD1. CDR3 length equals 14 residues. V trimming: 0 bases; J trimming: 3 bases; junction bases outside the gene matches: 0. Germline loops: CDR1 LGHNA, CDR2 YNFKEQ. The CDR3 sequence: CASSQEGQGYEQYF. CDR3 sequence (DNA): TGTGCCAGCAGCCAAGAGGGACAGGGCTACGAGCAGTACTTC.

The CDR3 is CASSLRDGRNTEAFF. In DNA, the CDR3 is TGTGCCAGCAGCTTGCGGGACGGCCGGAACACTGAAGCTTTCTTT. The chain couples TRBV5-8 to TRBJ1-1, with a weak D call TRBD1 (5 bases). The CDR3 has 15 amino acids. V lost 1 base, J lost 1 base, and 11 bases lay in between. Germline assignment: CDR1 SGHTS and CDR2 YDEGEE.

CDR3 in amino acids: CASSVVGDGGIEGTDTQYF. As DNA, the CDR3 is TGTGCCAGCAGCGTAGTAGGGGATGGGGGAATAGAGGGCACAGATACGCAGTATTTT. The V and J genes are TRBV9 and TRBJ2-3; D possibly matches TRBD1 or TRBD2 (5 bases each). Germline assignment: CDR1 SGDLS and CDR2 YYNGEE. V lost 0 bases to trimming and J lost 1 base, with 21 bases between them. The CDR3 runs to 19 residues.

Worth noting for this clone: The sample has other DNA sequences that encode this CDR3 too. This CDR3 reads CATSSSLEGRETQYF. In DNA, the CDR3 is TGTGCCACCAGTTCCTCATTGGAGGGCAGAGAGACCCAGTACTTC. V is TRBV15 and J is TRBJ2-5, with D tentatively TRBD2 (6 bases). The V end lost 6 bases, the J end lost 4 bases, and 18 bases lay between the germline ends. The CDR3 has 15 residues. Germline CDR1 reads LNHNV; CDR2 reads YYDKDF (reference sequence). Looking up the rest from reference TRBV15 and TRBJ2-5 gives the full variable domain: DAMVIQNPRYQVTQFGKPVTLSCSQTLNHNVMYWYQQKSSQAPKLLFHYYDKDFNNEADTPDNFQSRRPNTSFCFLDIRSPGLGDTAMYLCATSSSLEGRETQYFGPGTRLLVL.

This rearrangement joins TRBV12-3 or TRBV12-4 to TRBJ1-3, with D unclear. This CDR3 has 11 residues. V lost 11 bases, J lost 2 bases, and 7 bases lay in between. The DNA of the CDR3 is TGTGCCTCCTCTGCTGGAAACACCATATATTTT. Amino acid sequence: CASSAGNTIYF.

J is TRBJ1-2 and V is TRBV12-3 or TRBV12-4; no firm D call. This CDR3 is built from 13 residues. Trimming left V 1 base short and J 7 bases short, with 10 bases between. The CDR3, as DNA: TGTGCCAGCAGTTTAGAGAGGGCGCGTGGCTACACCTTC. This gives the protein CASSLERARGYTF.

The V and J genes are TRBV3-1 (or the pseudogene TRBV3-2) and TRBJ2-3, with TRBD2 matching 11 bases. The CDR3 length is 17 residues. V dropped 2 bases and J dropped 3; count of bases not matched to a gene: 7. The germline gives CDR1 LGHDT, CDR2 YNNKEL (reference sequence). The CDR3 protein is CASSQLSTSGRTDTQYF. The CDR3 bases are TGTGCCAGCAGCCAACTGTCTACTAGCGGGAGAACAGATACGCAGTATTTT.

CDR3 sequence: CASSHQATDTQYF. For the CDR3, the DNA is TGTGCCAGCAGCCATCAGGCCACAGATACGCAGTATTTT. The V gene is TRBV4-2, the J gene TRBJ2-3; no firm D call. V lost 3 bases and J lost 2, with 6 bases in between. This CDR3 has 13 amino acids. Germline lookup yields CDR1 LGHNA and CDR2 YNFKEQ.